This is a list of T cell receptor beta chains from one sample in a study of T cells in Graves' hyperthyroidism and ophthalmopathy. TCRdb fed the multiplex PCR reads into MiXCR, producing one record per CDR3 protein. There are about 320,000 distinct CDR3 sequences in the sample; 16% occur only once, and around a third lies in the top ten. Input material: blood. All receptors derive from a man aged 30-40 years with Graves' hyperthyroidism. CDR3s include the opening cysteine and the closing phenylalanine or tryptophan. D genes are given only for firm matches. The size entry is marked missing in some rows and otherwise reads once, few, many or a size class.

abundance	d_gene	v_gene	j_gene	CDR3nt	CDR3aa
many	TRBD1	TRBV7-9	TRBJ2-1	TGTGCCAGCAGCTCCCACCCCCCAGGGGGCAATGAGCAGTTCTTC	CASSSHPPGGNEQFF
many	TRBD1	TRBV7-9	TRBJ2-2	TGTGCCAGCAGCTTAGACACAGGGGGGACCGGGGAGCTGTTTTTT	CASSLDTGGTGELFF
-	-	TRBV12-3/TRBV12-4	TRBJ1-2	TGTGCCAGCAGCGTAGACGGAGGGGCTAACTATGGCTACACCTTC	CASSVDGGANYGYTF
few	-	TRBV20-1	TRBJ1-5	TGCAGTGCTAGGAACTGGGGGGACCAGCCCCAGCATTTT	CSARNWGDQPQHF
few	-	TRBV20-1	TRBJ2-3	TGCAGGGCAGGGGGGGTGGTAGGCACAGATACGCAGTATTTT	CRAGGVVGTDTQYF
many	-	TRBV20-1	TRBJ1-1	TGCAGTGCTAGAGATAGGAGGGGATCCATGAACACTGAAGCTTTCTTT	CSARDRRGSMNTEAFF
many	-	TRBV30	TRBJ2-2	TGTGCCTGCCCGACTAGTGGAGTATTAGACACCGGGGAGCTGTTTTTT	CACPTSGVLDTGELFF
-	-	TRBV24-1	TRBJ1-2	TGTGCCACCAGTGATTACCAGGGTGGGAATGGCTACACCTTC	CATSDYQGGNGYTF
many	TRBD2	TRBV11-3	TRBJ2-1	TGTGCCAGCAGCCGTCGAGGACTAGCCTTCCATGAGCAGTTCTTC	CASSRRGLAFHEQFF
-	TRBD2	TRBV20-1	TRBJ2-3	TGCAGTGCTAGAGATGGCGGGAGGGGGGCAGATACGCAGTATTTT	CSARDGGRGADTQYF
many	TRBD1	TRBV20-1	TRBJ2-7	TGCAGTGCTGGGGTAGGGTCAGGGGGCACCGAGCAGTACTTC	CSAGVGSGGTEQYF
many	-	TRBV20-1	TRBJ2-1	TGCAGTGCTAGACCGGCTCACACCTACAATGAGCAGTTCTTC	CSARPAHTYNEQFF
many	-	TRBV10-3	TRBJ1-1	TGTGCCATCAGTGAGGCAGAGAACACTGAAGCTTTCTTT	CAISEAENTEAFF
-	-	TRBV20-1	TRBJ1-4	TGCAGTGCCCATGACCGCACAGGAACTGAAAAACTGTTTTTT	CSAHDRTGTEKLFF
many	-	TRBV30	TRBJ2-1	TGTGCCTGGAGTGTAGGGGCGCGTCGGAGGGATGAGCAGTTCTTC	CAWSVGARRRDEQFF
few	TRBD2	TRBV5-4	TRBJ2-1	TGTGCCAGCAGCCTTGCTAGCGGGCCCAACAATGAGCAGTTCTTC	CASSLASGPNNEQFF
many	TRBD1	TRBV7-2	TRBJ2-7	TGTGCCAGCAGCAGACCGGGACAGGGGGGAGGCGAGCAGTACTTC	CASSRPGQGGGEQYF
many	-	TRBV5-1	TRBJ1-3	TGCGCCAGCAGCAGCAACACAGGGACTGGAAACACCATATATTTT	CASSSNTGTGNTIYF
-	-	TRBV11-1	TRBJ2-1	TGTGCCAGCAGCTCAACCCAGCGGGTCGCGCTCAATGAGCAGTTCTTC	CASSSTQRVALNEQFF
many	-	TRBV7-2	TRBJ2-3	TGTGCCAGCAGCTTGTCTCTTGGGCGTCCGGATAAAACGCAGTATTTT	CASSLSLGRPDKTQYF
few	TRBD1	TRBV5-1	TRBJ1-5	TGCGCCAGCAGCTCGGGGACAGGCGGGGCCCAGCATTTT	CASSSGTGGAQHF
many	-	TRBV15	TRBJ2-7	TGTGCCACCAGCAGCCAGCTACCAGGGGGGAACTACGAGCAGTACTTC	CATSSQLPGGNYEQYF
many	-	TRBV12-5	TRBJ2-1	TGTGCTAGTGACGCGGGTTCCTACAATGAGCAGTTCTTC	CASDAGSYNEQFF
-	-	TRBV6-5	TRBJ2-1	TGTGCCAGCAGTTACTCTCCGAGGGCCAATGAGCAGTTCTTC	CASSYSPRANEQFF
-	TRBD2	TRBV10-3	TRBJ2-7	TGTGCCATCAGGCCCGCTCCCGGGACTAGCGCTCGCCATTCCTACGAGCAGTACTTC	CAIRPAPGTSARHSYEQYF
many	-	TRBV28	TRBJ1-4	TGTGCCAGCACCCCGGGGGGGACCGAGAATGAAAAACTGTTTTTT	CASTPGGTENEKLFF
many	-	TRBV7-8	TRBJ2-3	TGTGCCAGCAGACGTATCCCCTCGGCAGGGCAATCAGATACGCAGTATTTT	CASRRIPSAGQSDTQYF
many	-	TRBV20-1	TRBJ1-1	TGCAGTGCCGCGTCAGGGGATGCCGAAGCTTTCTTT	CSAASGDAEAFF
-	-	TRBV19	TRBJ1-1	TGTGCCAGTAGTTTCTCTACTGCAGCTTTCTTT	CASSFSTAAFF
-	TRBD2	TRBV15	TRBJ2-2	TGTGCCATCGCGCCCGGGACTAGCGGGAGGGAGCTGTTTTTT	CAIAPGTSGRELFF
-	-	TRBV5-8	TRBJ2-6	TGTGCCGCCAGGGTGTCTGGGGCCAACGTCCTGACTTTC	CAARVSGANVLTF
-	-	TRBV27	TRBJ2-1	TGTGCCAGCAGTGCCGGGACTCTCAATGAGCAGTTCTTC	CASSAGTLNEQFF
-	TRBD2	TRBV6-2/TRBV6-3	TRBJ2-3	TGTGCCAGCAGCCCTAGCGGCTTTAGCACAGATACGCAGTATTTT	CASSPSGFSTDTQYF
many	-	TRBV11-2	TRBJ2-7	TGTGCCAGCAGCTTAGTACAGGGATACGAGCAGTACTTC	CASSLVQGYEQYF
many	TRBD2	TRBV20-1	TRBJ2-1	TGCAGTGCTAGAGGGGGGAGCGGGAGGACCTTATCCTACAATGAGCAGTTCTTC	CSARGGSGRTLSYNEQFF
many	-	TRBV12-3/TRBV12-4	TRBJ2-5	TGTGCCAGCAACCTAGGATTAGGTGCCCAGTACTTC	CASNLGLGAQYF
many	-	TRBV27	TRBJ2-7	TGTGCCAGCAGTTTCCACGGGCGGACCTACGAGCAGTACTTC	CASSFHGRTYEQYF
many	TRBD2	TRBV20-1	TRBJ2-5	TGCAGTGCCGGTGGGGGGCTAGCGGGAGGAAGGGGAGAGACCCAGTACTTC	CSAGGGLAGGRGETQYF
many	-	TRBV18	TRBJ1-1	TGTGCCAGCTCACCACCGAACAGAGTTCTAGACACTGAAGCTTTCTTT	CASSPPNRVLDTEAFF
-	-	TRBV20-1	TRBJ2-5	TGCAGTGCTAGAAATGGGCTGGATGGGAAAGAGACCCAGTACTTC	CSARNGLDGKETQYF
many	-	TRBV11-2	TRBJ1-1	TGTGCCAGCAGCTTAGATCTTAGAGGGGCTGAAGCTTTCTTT	CASSLDLRGAEAFF